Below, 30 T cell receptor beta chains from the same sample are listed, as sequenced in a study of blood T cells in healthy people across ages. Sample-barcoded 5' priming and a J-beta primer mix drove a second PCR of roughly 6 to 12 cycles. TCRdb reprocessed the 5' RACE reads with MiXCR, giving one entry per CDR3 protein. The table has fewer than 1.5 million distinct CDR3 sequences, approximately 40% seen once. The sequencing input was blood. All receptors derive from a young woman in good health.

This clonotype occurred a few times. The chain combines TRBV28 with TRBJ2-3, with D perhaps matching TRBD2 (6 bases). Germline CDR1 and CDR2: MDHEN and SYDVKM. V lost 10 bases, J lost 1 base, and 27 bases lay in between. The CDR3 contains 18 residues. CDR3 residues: CAIKSLTGTDTRTDTQYF. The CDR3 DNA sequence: TGTGCCATAAAATCCTTAACCGGGACTGATACTCGCACAGATACGCAGTATTTT.

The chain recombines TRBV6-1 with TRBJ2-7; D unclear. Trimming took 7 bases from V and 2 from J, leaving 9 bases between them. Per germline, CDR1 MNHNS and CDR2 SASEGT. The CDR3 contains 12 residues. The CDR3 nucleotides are TGTGCCAGCAAAGGCGAGACCTACGAGCAGTACTTC. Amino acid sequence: CASKGETYEQYF.

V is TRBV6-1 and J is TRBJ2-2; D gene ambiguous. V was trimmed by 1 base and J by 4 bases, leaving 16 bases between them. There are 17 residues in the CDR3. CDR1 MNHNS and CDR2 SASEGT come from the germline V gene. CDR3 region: CASSEVKGTKGTGELFF. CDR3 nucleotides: TGTGCCAGCAGTGAAGTTAAAGGAACTAAGGGCACCGGGGAGCTGTTTTTT.

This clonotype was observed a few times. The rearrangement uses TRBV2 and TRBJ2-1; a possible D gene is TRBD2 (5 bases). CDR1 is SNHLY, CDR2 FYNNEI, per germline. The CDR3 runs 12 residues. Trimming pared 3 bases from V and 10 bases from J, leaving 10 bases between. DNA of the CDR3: TGTGCCAGCAGTGAGGGCAGCGGAGAGCAGTTCTTC. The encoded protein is CASSEGSGEQFF.

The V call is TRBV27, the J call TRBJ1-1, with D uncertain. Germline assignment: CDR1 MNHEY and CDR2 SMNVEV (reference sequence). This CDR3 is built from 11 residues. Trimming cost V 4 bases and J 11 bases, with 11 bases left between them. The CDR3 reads CASSSNSRAFF. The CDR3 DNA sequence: TGTGCCAGCAGTTCCAACAGTAGGGCTTTCTTT.

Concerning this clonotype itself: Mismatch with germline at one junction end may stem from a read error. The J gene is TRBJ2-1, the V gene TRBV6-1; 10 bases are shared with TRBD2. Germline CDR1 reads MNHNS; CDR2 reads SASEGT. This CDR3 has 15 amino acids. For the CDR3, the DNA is TGTGCCATCCCCGGGACTAGCGATTCCTACAGTGAGCAGTTCTTC. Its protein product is CAIPGTSDSYSEQFF.

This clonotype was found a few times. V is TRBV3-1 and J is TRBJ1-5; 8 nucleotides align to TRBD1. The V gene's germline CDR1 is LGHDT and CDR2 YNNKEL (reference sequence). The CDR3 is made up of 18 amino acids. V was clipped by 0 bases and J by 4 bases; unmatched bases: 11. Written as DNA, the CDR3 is TGTGCCAGCAGCCAAGATGGCGGCAGGGGGCAGAGAAATCAGCCCCAGCATTTT. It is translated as CASSQDGGRGQRNQPQHF.

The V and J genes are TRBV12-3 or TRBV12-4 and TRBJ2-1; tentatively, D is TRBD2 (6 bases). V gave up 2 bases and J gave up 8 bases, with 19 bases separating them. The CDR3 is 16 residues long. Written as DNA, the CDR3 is TGTGCCAGCAGTTTAATGTCGGGAGAATCGTTGGATGAGCAGTTCTTC. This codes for CASSLMSGESLDEQFF.

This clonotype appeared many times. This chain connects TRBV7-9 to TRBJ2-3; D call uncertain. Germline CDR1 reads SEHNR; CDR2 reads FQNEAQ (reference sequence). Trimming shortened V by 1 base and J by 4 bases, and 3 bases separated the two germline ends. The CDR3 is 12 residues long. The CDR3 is CASSLEPDTQYF. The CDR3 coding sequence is TGTGCCAGCAGCTTAGAACCAGATACGCAGTATTTT.

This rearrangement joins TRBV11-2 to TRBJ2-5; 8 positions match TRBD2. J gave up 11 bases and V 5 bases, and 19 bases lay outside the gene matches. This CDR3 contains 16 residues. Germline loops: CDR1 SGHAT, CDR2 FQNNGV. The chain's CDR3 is CASSPRLAPGRNEQYF. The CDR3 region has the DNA TGTGCCAGCAGCCCACGACTAGCGCCCGGTAGGAATGAGCAGTACTTC.

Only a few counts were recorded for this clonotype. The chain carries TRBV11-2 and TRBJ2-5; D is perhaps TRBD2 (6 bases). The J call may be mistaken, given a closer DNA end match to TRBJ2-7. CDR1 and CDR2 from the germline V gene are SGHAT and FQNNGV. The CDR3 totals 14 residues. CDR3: CASSLESGLYEQYF. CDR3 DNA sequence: TGTGCCAGCAGCTTAGAAAGCGGGCTCTACGAGCAGTACTTC.

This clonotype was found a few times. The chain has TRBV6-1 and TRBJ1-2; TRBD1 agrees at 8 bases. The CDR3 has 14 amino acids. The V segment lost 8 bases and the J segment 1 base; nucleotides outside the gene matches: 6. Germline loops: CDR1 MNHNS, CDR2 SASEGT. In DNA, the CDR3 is TGTGCCAGCGTTCTGACAGGGGTTAACTATGGCTACACCTTC. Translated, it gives CASVLTGVNYGYTF.

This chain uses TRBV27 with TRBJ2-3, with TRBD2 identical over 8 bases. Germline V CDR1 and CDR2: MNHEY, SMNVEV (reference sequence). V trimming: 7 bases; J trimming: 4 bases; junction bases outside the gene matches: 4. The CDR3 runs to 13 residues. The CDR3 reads CASTGLASDTQYF. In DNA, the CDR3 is TGTGCCAGCACCGGACTAGCCTCAGATACGCAGTATTTT.

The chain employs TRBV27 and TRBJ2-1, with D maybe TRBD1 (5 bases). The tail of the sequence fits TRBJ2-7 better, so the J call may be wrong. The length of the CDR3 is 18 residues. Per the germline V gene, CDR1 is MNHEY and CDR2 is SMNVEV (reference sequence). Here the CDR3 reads CASSPSWSWGYSYNEQYF. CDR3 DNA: TGTGCCAGCAGTCCTAGTTGGTCCTGGGGCTACTCCTACAATGAGCAGTACTTC.

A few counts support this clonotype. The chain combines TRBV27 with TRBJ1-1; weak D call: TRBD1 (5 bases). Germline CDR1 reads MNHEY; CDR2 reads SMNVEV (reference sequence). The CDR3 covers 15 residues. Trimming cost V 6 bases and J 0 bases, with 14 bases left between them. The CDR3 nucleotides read TGTGCCAGCAGCGTGACAGCCACTATGAACACTGAAGCTTTCTTT. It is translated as CASSVTATMNTEAFF.

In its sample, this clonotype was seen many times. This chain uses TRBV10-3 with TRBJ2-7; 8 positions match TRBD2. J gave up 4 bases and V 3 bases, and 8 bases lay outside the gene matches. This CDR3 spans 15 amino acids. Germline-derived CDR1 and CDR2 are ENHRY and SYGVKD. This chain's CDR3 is CAISELSGSVYEQYF. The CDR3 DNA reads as TGTGCCATCAGTGAATTAAGCGGGAGCGTTTACGAGCAGTACTTC.

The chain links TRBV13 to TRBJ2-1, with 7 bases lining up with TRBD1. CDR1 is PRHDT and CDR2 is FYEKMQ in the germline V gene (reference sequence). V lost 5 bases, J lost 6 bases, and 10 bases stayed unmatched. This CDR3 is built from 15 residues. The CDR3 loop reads CASSPWDRTPNEQFF. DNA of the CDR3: TGTGCCAGCAGCCCCTGGGACAGAACCCCCAATGAGCAGTTCTTC. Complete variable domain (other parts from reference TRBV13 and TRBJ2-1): AAGVIQSPRHLIKEKRETATLKCYPIPRHDTVYWYQQGPGQDPQFLISFYEKMQSDKGSIPDRFSAQQFSDYHSELNMSSLELGDSALYFCASSPWDRTPNEQFFGPGTRLTVL.

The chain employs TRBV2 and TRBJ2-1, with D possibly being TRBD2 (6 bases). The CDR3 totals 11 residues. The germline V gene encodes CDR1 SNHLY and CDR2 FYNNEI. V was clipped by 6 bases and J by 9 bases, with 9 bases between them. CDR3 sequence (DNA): TGTGCCAGCAGGCCCGGGGGTGAGCAGTTCTTC. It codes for CASRPGGEQFF.

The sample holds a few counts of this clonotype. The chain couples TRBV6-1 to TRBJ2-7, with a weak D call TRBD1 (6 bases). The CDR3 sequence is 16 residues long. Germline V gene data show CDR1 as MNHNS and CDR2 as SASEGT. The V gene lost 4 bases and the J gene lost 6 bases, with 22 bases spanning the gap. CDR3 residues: CASSGFGQKGYFEQYF. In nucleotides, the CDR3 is TGTGCCAGCAGTGGCTTCGGACAGAAGGGCTACTTCGAGCAGTACTTC.

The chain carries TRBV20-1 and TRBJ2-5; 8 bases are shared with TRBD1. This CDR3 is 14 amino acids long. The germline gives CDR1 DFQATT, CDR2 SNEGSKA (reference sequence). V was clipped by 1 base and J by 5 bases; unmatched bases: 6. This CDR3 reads CSARVARGRETQYF. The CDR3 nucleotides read TGCAGTGCTAGAGTAGCCAGGGGGCGGGAGACCCAGTACTTC.

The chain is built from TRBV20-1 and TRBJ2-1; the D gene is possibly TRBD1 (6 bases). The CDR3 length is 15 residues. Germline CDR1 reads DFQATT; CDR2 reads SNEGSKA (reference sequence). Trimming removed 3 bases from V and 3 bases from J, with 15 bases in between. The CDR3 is CSARATGMGYNEQFF. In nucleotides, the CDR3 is TGCAGTGCTAGGGCTACAGGGATGGGCTACAATGAGCAGTTCTTC.

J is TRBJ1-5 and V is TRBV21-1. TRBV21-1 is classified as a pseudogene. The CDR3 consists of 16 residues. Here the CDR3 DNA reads TGTGCCAGCAGCAAAGTCAAGCTAAATAGCAATCAGCCCCGGCATTTT. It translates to CASSKVKLNSNQPRHF.

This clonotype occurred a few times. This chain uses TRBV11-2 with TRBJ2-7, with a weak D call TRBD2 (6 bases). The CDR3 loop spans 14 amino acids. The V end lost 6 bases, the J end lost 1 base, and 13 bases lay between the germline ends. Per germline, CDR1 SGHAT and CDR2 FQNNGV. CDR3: CASSTSRGSYEQYF. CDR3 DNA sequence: TGTGCCAGCAGTACTAGTCGGGGGTCCTACGAGCAGTACTTC.

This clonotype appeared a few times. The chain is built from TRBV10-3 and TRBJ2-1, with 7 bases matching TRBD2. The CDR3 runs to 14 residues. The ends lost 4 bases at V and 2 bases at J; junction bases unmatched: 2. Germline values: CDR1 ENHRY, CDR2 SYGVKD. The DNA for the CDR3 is TGTGCCATCAGTGTGGGGGGGACCTACAATGAGCAGTTCTTC. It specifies CAISVGGTYNEQFF.

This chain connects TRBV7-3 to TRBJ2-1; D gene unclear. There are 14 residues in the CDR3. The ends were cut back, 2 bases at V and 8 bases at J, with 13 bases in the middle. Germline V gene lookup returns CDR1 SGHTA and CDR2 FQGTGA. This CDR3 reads CASSLLGPVDEQFF. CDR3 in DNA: TGTGCCAGCAGCTTATTAGGCCCGGTCGATGAGCAGTTCTTC.

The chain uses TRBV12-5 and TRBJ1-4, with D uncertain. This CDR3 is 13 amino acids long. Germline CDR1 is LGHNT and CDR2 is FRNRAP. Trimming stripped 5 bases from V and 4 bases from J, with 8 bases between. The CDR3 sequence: CASGPGLNEKLFF. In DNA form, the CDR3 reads TGTGCTAGTGGTCCGGGCCTTAATGAAAAACTGTTTTTT.

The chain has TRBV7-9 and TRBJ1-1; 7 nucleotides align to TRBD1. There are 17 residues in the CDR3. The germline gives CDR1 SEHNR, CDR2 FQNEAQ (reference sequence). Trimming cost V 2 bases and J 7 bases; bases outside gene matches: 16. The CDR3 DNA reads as TGTGCCAGCAGCTTAAGACGATTGCGGGACAGCGGAAATGAAGCTTTCTTT. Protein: CASSLRRLRDSGNEAFF. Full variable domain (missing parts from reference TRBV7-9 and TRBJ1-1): DTGVSQNPRHKITKRGQNVTFRCDPISEHNRLYWYRQTLGQGPEFLTYFQNEAQLEKSRLLSDRFSAERPKGSFSTLEIQRTEQGDSAMYLCASSLRRLRDSGNEAFFGQGTRLTVV.

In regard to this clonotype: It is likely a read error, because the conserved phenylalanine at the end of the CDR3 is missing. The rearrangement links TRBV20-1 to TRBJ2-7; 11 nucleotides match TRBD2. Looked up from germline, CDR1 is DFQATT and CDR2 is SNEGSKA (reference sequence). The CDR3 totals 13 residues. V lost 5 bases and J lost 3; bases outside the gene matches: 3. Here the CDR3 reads CSARGLADYEQYL. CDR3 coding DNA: TGCAGTGCTCGGGGACTAGCGGACTACGAGCAGTACTTA.

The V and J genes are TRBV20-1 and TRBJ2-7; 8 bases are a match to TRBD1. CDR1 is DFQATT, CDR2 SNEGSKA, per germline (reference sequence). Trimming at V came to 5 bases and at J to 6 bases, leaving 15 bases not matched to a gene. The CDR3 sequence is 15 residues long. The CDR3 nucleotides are TGCAGTGCTGCAGTCCTAGGGACAGGAACCGGCGAGCAGTACTTC. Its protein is CSAAVLGTGTGEQYF.

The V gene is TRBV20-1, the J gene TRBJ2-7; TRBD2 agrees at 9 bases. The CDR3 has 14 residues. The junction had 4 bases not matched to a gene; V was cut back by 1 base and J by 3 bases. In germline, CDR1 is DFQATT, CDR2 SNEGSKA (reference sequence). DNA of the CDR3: TGCAGTGCTAGAGGTGGTAGCGGGAGCTACGAGCAGTACTTC. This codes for CSARGGSGSYEQYF.